These T cell receptor beta chains were read from a single sample in a study of OX40 agonist ivuxolimab in advanced cancers. TCRdb keeps only in-frame clones here, not all; method: immunoSEQ multiplex PCR. The sample carries about 34,000 clones, roughly 85% recorded once. The specimen comprised CD4+ or CD8+ T cells sorted from blood, sampled in a trial of the OX40 agonist ivuxolimab. These receptors were taken from an adult with an advanced solid tumor such as melanoma, head and neck, liver or kidney cancer. Both conserved end residues are part of each CDR3. The order of the fields is D gene, clone size, J gene, V gene, CDR3 DNA, CDR3 protein. D genes are given only for firm matches. Expanded clones get a size class; other rows say once, few or many, or leave the size out.

d_call: NA
clone_size: NA
j_call: TRBJ1-1
v_call: TRBV30
cdr3_nt: TGTGCCTGGAGTGAGATGACTGAAGCTTTCTTT
cdr3_aa: CAWSEMTEAFF

d_call: NA
clone_size: NA
j_call: TRBJ2-7
v_call: TRBV18
cdr3_nt: TGTGCCAGCTCACCAGCCGGGACACCCTCCGAGCAGTACTTC
cdr3_aa: CASSPAGTPSEQYF

d_call: NA
clone_size: NA
j_call: TRBJ2-7
v_call: TRBV4-3
cdr3_nt: TGCGCCAGCAGCCAAAAGGGGCAGGTCTACGAGCAGTACTTC
cdr3_aa: CASSQKGQVYEQYF

d_call: NA
clone_size: NA
j_call: TRBJ2-3
v_call: TRBV29-1
cdr3_nt: TGCAGCGTCCAAGTAGGGCGGGGAATTTCAGATACGCAGTATTTT
cdr3_aa: CSVQVGRGISDTQYF

d_call: NA
clone_size: NA
j_call: TRBJ1-4
v_call: TRBV5-6
cdr3_nt: TGTGCCAGCAGCGCCAGGCTCGGGACGTTGGGAGGTGAAAAACTGTTTTTT
cdr3_aa: CASSARLGTLGGEKLFF

d_call: NA
clone_size: NA
j_call: TRBJ2-1
v_call: TRBV5-6
cdr3_nt: TGTGCCAGCAGCCCCCTTAGCGGCGCTGGCTACAATGAGCAGTTCTTC
cdr3_aa: CASSPLSGAGYNEQFF

d_call: TRBD1
clone_size: NA
j_call: TRBJ1-6
v_call: TRBV7-2
cdr3_nt: TGTGCCAGCAGCCCGGGACAGGCCTTTGGGTCACCCCTCCACTTT
cdr3_aa: CASSPGQAFGSPLHF

d_call: TRBD1
clone_size: NA
j_call: TRBJ1-2
v_call: TRBV30
cdr3_nt: TGTGCCTGGAGTGTACACGGGCGGTGGACAGGGGGCAAAGCTAACTATGGCTACACCTTC
cdr3_aa: CAWSVHGRWTGGKANYGYTF

d_call: NA
clone_size: once
j_call: TRBJ1-4
v_call: TRBV2
cdr3_nt: TGTGCCAGCACGGGGGATCGGGAAAAACTGTTTTTT
cdr3_aa: CASTGDREKLFF

d_call: TRBD2
clone_size: NA
j_call: TRBJ2-1
v_call: TRBV2
cdr3_nt: TGTGCCAGCAGGGAGCACGGACTAGCCAATGAGCAGTTCTTC
cdr3_aa: CASREHGLANEQFF

d_call: TRBD2
clone_size: once
j_call: TRBJ2-1
v_call: TRBV7-6
cdr3_nt: TGTGCCAGCAGCTTATCCTTGAGCGGGGGGGCCTACAATGAGCAGTTCTTC
cdr3_aa: CASSLSLSGGAYNEQFF

d_call: NA
clone_size: NA
j_call: TRBJ2-7
v_call: TRBV6-5
cdr3_nt: TGTGCCACCGCGGGGGCCGCCCTCTACGAGCAGTACTTC
cdr3_aa: CATAGAALYEQYF

d_call: NA
clone_size: NA
j_call: TRBJ2-3
v_call: TRBV11-3
cdr3_nt: TGTGCCAGCAGCGAAGGGCGGGGTTCGGATACGCAGTATTTT
cdr3_aa: CASSEGRGSDTQYF

d_call: NA
clone_size: NA
j_call: TRBJ2-6
v_call: TRBV7-9
cdr3_nt: TGTGCCAGCAGCTCCGCTGGGGCCAACGTCCTGACTTTC
cdr3_aa: CASSSAGANVLTF

d_call: NA
clone_size: NA
j_call: TRBJ2-3
v_call: TRBV18
cdr3_nt: TGTGCCAGCTCACCACCTCAGGGCTATACGCAGTATTTT
cdr3_aa: CASSPPQGYTQYF

d_call: NA
clone_size: NA
j_call: TRBJ2-3
v_call: TRBV19
cdr3_nt: TGTGCCAGTAGTAATCGACTGGTAGATACGCAGTATTTT
cdr3_aa: CASSNRLVDTQYF

d_call: NA
clone_size: NA
j_call: TRBJ2-1
v_call: TRBV4-2
cdr3_nt: TGTGCCAGCAGCCAAGATGGGAGCGGGCCGAAACGGAATGAGCAGTTCTTC
cdr3_aa: CASSQDGSGPKRNEQFF

d_call: NA
clone_size: NA
j_call: TRBJ1-5
v_call: TRBV15
cdr3_nt: TGTGCCACCAGCAGAGATAGGTCCTTTCCTCAGCCCCAGCATTTT
cdr3_aa: CATSRDRSFPQPQHF